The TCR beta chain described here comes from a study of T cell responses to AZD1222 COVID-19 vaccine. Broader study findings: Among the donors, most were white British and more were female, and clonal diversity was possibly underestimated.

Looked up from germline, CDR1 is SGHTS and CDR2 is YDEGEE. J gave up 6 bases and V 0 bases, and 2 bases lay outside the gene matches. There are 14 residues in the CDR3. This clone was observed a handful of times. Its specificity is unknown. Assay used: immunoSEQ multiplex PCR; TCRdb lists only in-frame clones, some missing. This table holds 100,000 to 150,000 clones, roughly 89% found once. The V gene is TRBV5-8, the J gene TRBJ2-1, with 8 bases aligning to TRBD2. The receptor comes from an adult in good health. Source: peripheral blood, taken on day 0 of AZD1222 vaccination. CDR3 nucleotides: TGTGCCAGCAGCTTGGGCGGGGGGCTCAATGAGCAGTTCTTC. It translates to CASSLGGGLNEQFF.